The entry below describes one TCR beta chain. Its target is not known. With 4 bases clipped from V and 4 bases from J, the junction kept 7 bases outside the gene matches. This CDR3 contains 14 residues. The germline CDR1 and CDR2 sequences are SGHRS and YFSETQ. This sample stems from a study of blood T cells in healthy people across ages. Overall study results and limits: Age showed a roughly linear inverse relationship with TCR beta diversity per million T cells. Whereas aged donors had fewer naive CD4+ cells, long-lived donors had more of them and higher diversity.

The authors ran a second PCR of roughly 7 to 11 cycles using a sample-barcoded 5' primer and a J-beta primer mix. The study obtained at least 3 million CDR3-containing paired-end reads from every sample. MiXCR, run by TCRdb on the 5' RACE reads, gives a single entry per CDR3 protein. Here the sample spans about a million distinct CDR3 sequences, around 54% being singletons. The chain links TRBV5-1 to TRBJ2-7, with 8 bases that match TRBD2. The source is a woman aged 55 to 70 in good health. The sample comprised blood. The CDR3 reads CASSTATSGYEQYF. The CDR3 DNA sequence: TGCGCCAGCAGCACAGCCACTAGCGGTTACGAGCAGTACTTC.